Given below is one T cell receptor (beta chain) in context. The antigen this receptor binds is unknown. No base qualities exist here, and no much larger clone lies one base off it. This sample is drawn from a study of cytomegalovirus exposure and HLA in healthy donors (dated by TCRdb to 2016 to 2017). Notes on the research overall: According to a later analysis, one platform produced both the 110 or so validation repertoires and the 550 to 800 repertoires of the first cohort. The study aimed to test whether cataloging public T cell receptors could reveal signatures of past pathogen exposure. Besides the first cohort of roughly 700 subjects, a separate validation cohort made up of over 100 different subjects was used. High-throughput TCR immunosequencing, statistical association of individual TCRs with disease status, and machine learning were combined to predict cytomegalovirus infection status. Here is what the overall study found, with its caveats: In vitro tests confirmed that three of the cytomegalovirus-associated TCR beta chains recognize cytomegalovirus antigens. The study gave a list of about 170 TCR beta chains associated with cytomegalovirus. According to the authors, the approach could potentially be generalized to other disease states and immunological phenotypes. Subsequent analysis determined that TCRs grouped into clusters in the first cohort also showed a tendency toward co-occurrence across the roughly 120 validation repertoires, and 85% to 95% of cluster scores exceeded 0. While some public TCRs were present in many individuals, most TCR sequences turned up only very rarely across donors. A later analysis lacked HLA typing for the validation cohort, so it scored co-occurrence in that cohort across all 120 repertoires. Cytomegalovirus status was reported to be diagnosed by the classifier with high specificity and sensitivity in both the original and validation cohorts.

Taken from cysteine to phenylalanine, the CDR3 has 15 residues. Only the CDR3 portion is preserved as DNA: 45 bases, with reading frame beginning at the first base. At the junction V is shortened by 6 bases and J by 5 bases; bases outside the gene matches: 8. The germline V gene sets CDR1 to ENHRY and CDR2 to SYGVKD. The library relied on the immunoSEQ multiplex PCR assay. On the authors' methods: A statistical classification framework was built for diagnosing cytomegalovirus status from the catalog of TCR beta chain sequences. The table was pulled from immuneACCESS by TCRdb, which kept in-frame rearrangements only. Such tables lose some clones; where checked, under half of the loss comes from unresolved V genes, and the rest has no known cause. V, J and clone size are taken as reported in that table, and D and trimming were inferred from the DNA itself. This sample has around 70,000 clones in its table, and 94% of those were observed once. The top ten clonotypes cover approximately 2% of the sample.

Donors formed part of the validation cohort, which comprised 95 to 150 subjects and was distinct from the first cohort of under 800 subjects. Sequenced material: PBMCs. This receptor chain uses TRBV10-3 and TRBJ2-3, and TRBD2 aligns with 10 junction nucleotides. This TCR was recovered from a woman younger than 35 in good health and CMV-seropositive. The DNA is as follows: TGTGCCATCAGCAGACTAGCGGGTCTAGGAGATACGCAGTATTTT. Translated, this gives CAISRLAGLGDTQYF.